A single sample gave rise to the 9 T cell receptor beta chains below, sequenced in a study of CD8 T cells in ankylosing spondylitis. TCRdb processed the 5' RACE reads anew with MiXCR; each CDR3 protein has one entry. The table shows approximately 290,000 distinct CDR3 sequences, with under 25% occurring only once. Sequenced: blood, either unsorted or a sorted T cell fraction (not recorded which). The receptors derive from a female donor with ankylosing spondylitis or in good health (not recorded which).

The CDR3 reads CASSILDTQYF. CDR3 in DNA: TGTGCCAGCAGTATTCTTGATACGCAGTATTTT. The chain is built from TRBV6-6 and TRBJ2-3; D is uncertain. V was cut by 5 bases and J by 6 bases, with 6 bases left in between. The germline gives CDR1 MNHNY, CDR2 SVGAGI (reference sequence). There are 11 residues in the CDR3.

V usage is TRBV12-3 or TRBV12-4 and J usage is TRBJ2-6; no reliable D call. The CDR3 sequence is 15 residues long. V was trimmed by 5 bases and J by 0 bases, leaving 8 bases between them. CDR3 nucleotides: TGTGCCAGCAGTCCATCCCTCTCTGGGGCCAACGTCCTGACTTTC. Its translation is CASSPSLSGANVLTF.

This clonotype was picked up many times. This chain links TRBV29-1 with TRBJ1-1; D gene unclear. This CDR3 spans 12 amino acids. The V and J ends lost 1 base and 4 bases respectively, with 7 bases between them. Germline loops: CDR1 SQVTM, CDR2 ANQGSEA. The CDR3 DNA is TGCAGCGTTGAAGGGCGGAGCACTGAAGCTTTCTTT. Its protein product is CSVEGRSTEAFF. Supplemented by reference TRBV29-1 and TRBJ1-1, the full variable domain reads SAVISQKPSRDICQRGTSLTIQCQVDSQVTMMFWYRQQPGQSLTLIATANQGSEATYESGFVIDKFPISRPNLTFSTLTVSNMSPEDSSIYLCSVEGRSTEAFFGQGTRLTVV.

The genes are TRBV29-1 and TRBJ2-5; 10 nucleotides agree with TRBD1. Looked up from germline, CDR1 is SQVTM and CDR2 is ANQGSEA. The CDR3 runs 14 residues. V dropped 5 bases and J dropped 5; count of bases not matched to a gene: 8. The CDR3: CSVHPRDRGETQYF. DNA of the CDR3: TGCAGCGTTCACCCCCGGGACAGGGGCGAGACCCAGTACTTC.

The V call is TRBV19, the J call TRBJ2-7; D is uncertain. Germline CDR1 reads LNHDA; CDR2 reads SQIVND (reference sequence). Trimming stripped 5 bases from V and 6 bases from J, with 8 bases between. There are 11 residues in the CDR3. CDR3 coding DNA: TGTGCCAGTAGTTCAACGACCGAGCAGTACTTC. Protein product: CASSSTTEQYF.

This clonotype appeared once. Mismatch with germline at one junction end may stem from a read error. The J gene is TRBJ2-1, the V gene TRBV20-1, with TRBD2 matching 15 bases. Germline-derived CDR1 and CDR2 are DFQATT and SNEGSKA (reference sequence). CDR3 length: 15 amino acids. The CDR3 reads CGASSGTSGRNEQFF. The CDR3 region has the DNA TGCGGTGCTTCCTCCGGGACTAGCGGGAGGAATGAGCAGTTCTTC.

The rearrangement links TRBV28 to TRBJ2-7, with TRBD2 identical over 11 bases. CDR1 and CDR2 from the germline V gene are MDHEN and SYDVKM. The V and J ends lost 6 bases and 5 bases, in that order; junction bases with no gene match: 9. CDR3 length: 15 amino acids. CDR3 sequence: CASSLTSGSIHEQYF. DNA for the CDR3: TGTGCCAGCAGCCTTACTAGCGGGAGTATCCACGAGCAGTACTTC.

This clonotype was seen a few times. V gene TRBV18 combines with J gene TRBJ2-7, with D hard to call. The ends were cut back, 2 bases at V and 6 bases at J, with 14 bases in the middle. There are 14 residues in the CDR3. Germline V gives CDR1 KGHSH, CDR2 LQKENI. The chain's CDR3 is CASSPSIGMAEQYF. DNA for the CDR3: TGTGCCAGCTCACCAAGTATTGGGATGGCCGAGCAGTACTTC.

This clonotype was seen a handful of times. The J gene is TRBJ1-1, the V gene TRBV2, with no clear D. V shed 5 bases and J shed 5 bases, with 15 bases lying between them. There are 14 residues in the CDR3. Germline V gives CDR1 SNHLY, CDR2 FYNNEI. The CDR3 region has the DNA TGTGCCAGCAGTCAACTACGAGAACAGACTGAAGCTTTCTTT. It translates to CASSQLREQTEAFF.